Sequencing of this TCR beta chain was carried out in a study of a mutant IDH1 vaccine in newly diagnosed glioma. Study details: Radiotherapy alone preceded vaccination by 4-6 weeks; alternatively, vaccination started with temozolomide cycles. The treated population exhibited a male proportion of roughly 62%, a female proportion of roughly 40%, and a mean age of about 39 years.

Study-wide findings and caveats: Pseudoprogression appeared independent of alterations in top peripheral clonotypes. Immune responses induced by vaccination arose in 93.3% of the patients.

Time point: week 23, last vaccination. Vaccination used 300 ug of mutant IDH1 20-mer peptide per dose, with topical imiquimod. As concerns this clone: Its antigen is unidentified.

Clones were sequenced by immunoSEQ multiplex PCR, and TCRdb holds only the in-frame ones, with some missing. Here the sample spans some 20,000 clones, more than 75% being singletons. The CDR3 sequence is 15 residues long. Germline V gene data show CDR1 as SGHDT and CDR2 as YYEEEE. V gave up 1 base and J gave up 2 bases, with 11 bases separating them. This receptor was identified in a man aged 25 to 40 with glioma. The gene calls are TRBV5-6 and TRBJ2-3, with D perhaps matching TRBD1 (7 bases). This sample comprised PBMCs, obtained from a glioma patient whose treatment included an IDH1 peptide vaccine. The CDR3 nucleotides are TGTGCCAGCAGCTTGCCAGGGGGGACCACAGATACGCAGTATTTT. As protein: CASSLPGGTTDTQYF.